This T cell receptor (beta chain) was identified during a study of T-cell reconstitution after alpha-beta-depleted transplantation in children. Germline loops: CDR1 SGHRS, CDR2 YFSETQ. V lost 0 bases to trimming and J lost 5 bases; unmatched junction nucleotides: 2. The CDR3 consists of 14 residues. Many counts were recorded for this clonotype. Unique molecular identifiers were incorporated when the TCRbeta library was constructed. From the PCR reads, TCRdb called clonotypes with MiXCR, one entry per CDR3 protein. The sample carries some 490,000 distinct CDR3 sequences, around an eighth recorded once.

Here the sequenced sample was PBMCs from the stem cell graft donor, taken from the stem cell graft. This TCR came from a human donor who donated a stem cell graft to a child with combined immunodeficiency. The chain is built from TRBV5-1 and TRBJ2-1; 7 nucleotides agree with TRBD2. CDR3 sequence reads: CASSLEREDNEQFF. As DNA, the CDR3 is TGCGCCAGCAGCTTGGAACGGGAGGACAATGAGCAGTTCTTC.